These T cell receptor beta chains were read from a single sample in a study of immune characterization of retroperitoneal liposarcoma. MiXCR, applied by TCRdb to the PCR reads, yields one record per CDR3 protein. The sample lists under 11,000 distinct CDR3 sequences, 40% to 55% occurring once. The sample taken for sequencing was tumor tissue. These TCRs come from a female donor with retroperitoneal liposarcoma. Both conserved end residues are part of each CDR3. D genes are given only for firm matches. The listing skips clone size in some rows; elsewhere it reads once, few, many or a size class.

CDR3aa	CDR3nt	v_gene	j_gene	abundance	d_gene
CASSFGRETQYF	TGTGCCAGCAGTTTCGGCCGAGAGACCCAGTACTTC	TRBV12-3/TRBV12-4	TRBJ2-5	.	.
CAISATGPTYEQYF	TGTGCCATCAGTGCGACAGGGCCCACCTACGAGCAGTACTTC	TRBV10-3	TRBJ2-7	.	TRBD1
CAISEGPGYEQFF	TGTGCCATCAGTGAGGGGCCAGGTTACGAGCAGTTCTTC	TRBV10-3	TRBJ2-1	few	.
CAIGATGPTYEQYF	TGTGCCATCGGTGCGACAGGGCCCACCTACGAGCAGTACTTC	TRBV10-3	TRBJ2-7	.	TRBD1
CASGKGAAYNEQFF	TGTGCCAGCGGGAAGGGGGCAGCATACAATGAGCAGTTCTTC	TRBV6-1	TRBJ2-1	few	TRBD1
CASSDLFPGQPNQPQHF	TGTGCCAGCAGTGACCTCTTCCCGGGACAGCCTAATCAGCCCCAGCATTTT	TRBV6-1	TRBJ1-5	.	TRBD1
CASIRAGGNTGELFF	TGTGCCAGCATACGGGCGGGGGGAAACACCGGGGAGCTGTTTTTT	TRBV6-1	TRBJ2-2	medium-sized	TRBD2
CAWTSGRLGFF	TGTGCCTGGACTAGCGGGAGATTAGGGTTCTTC	TRBV6-8	TRBJ2-1	.	TRBD2
CASSETGLETQYF	TGCGCCAGCAGTGAGACAGGGTTGGAGACCCAGTACTTC	TRBV10-2	TRBJ2-5	few	.
CASRISGTYPEQYF	TGTGCCAGCAGGATAAGCGGGACCTATCCCGAGCAGTACTTC	TRBV6-1	TRBJ2-7	medium-sized	TRBD2
CASSSSGETQFF	TGTGCCAGCAGCAGTTCGGGAGAGACCCAGTTCTTC	TRBV7-8	TRBJ2-1	.	.
CASSTGATIQETQYF	TGTGCCAGCAGCACGGGGGCTACTATACAAGAGACCCAGTACTTC	TRBV7-2	TRBJ2-5	few	.
CASASRSTDTQYF	TGTGCCAGCGCATCCAGGAGCACAGATACGCAGTATTTT	TRBV7-2	TRBJ2-3	.	.
CASSLGAAREQFF	TGTGCCAGCAGCTTAGGGGCAGCGAGGGAGCAGTTCTTC	TRBV7-3	TRBJ2-1	few	.
CASSLSGEHEKLFF	TGTGCCAGCAGCCTGTCAGGCGAGCATGAAAAACTGTTTTTT	TRBV28	TRBJ1-4	.	.
CASSLEMGGNYEQYF	TGTGCCAGCAGCTTAGAGATGGGGGGAAACTACGAGCAGTACTTC	TRBV7-2	TRBJ2-7	medium-sized	.
CASSLSLGGLWNVYGYTF	TGTGCCAGCAGCCTGAGTTTGGGGGGCTTATGGAACGTTTATGGCTACACCTTC	TRBV6-1	TRBJ1-2	.	.
CASSDSRSGNTIYF	TGTGCCAGCAGTGACAGTCGCTCTGGAAACACCATATATTTT	TRBV6-2/TRBV6-3	TRBJ1-3	.	.
CASSWDSTYEQYF	TGCGCCAGCAGTTGGGACTCCACCTACGAGCAGTACTTC	TRBV10-1	TRBJ2-7	.	.